Below are 5 T cell receptor beta chains sequenced from a single sample in a study of beta chain features in type 1 diabetes. Every isolated RNA sample was fully reverse transcribed, so sequencing captured expressed TCRB transcripts. Sequencing was performed with immunoSEQ multiplex PCR; in TCRdb, only in-frame clones are kept and a portion is missing. The sample has roughly 350,000 clones, approximately 11% seen once; the top ten hold under 0.02%. The specimen sequenced was naive CD4+ T cells from blood. These receptors originate from a woman under 40 in good health.

As for this clone: This specimen includes other DNA sequences encoding the same CDR3. The chain combines TRBV29-1 with TRBJ2-3; D gene uncertain. The germline V gene has CDR1 SQVTM and CDR2 ANQGSEA. The V and J ends lost 5 bases and 0 bases respectively, with 3 bases between them. There are 11 residues in the CDR3. The CDR3 is CSVTSTDTQYF. The CDR3 region has the DNA TGCAGCGTTACTAGCACAGATACGCAGTATTTT.

This clone was detected a few times. The rearrangement links TRBV30 to TRBJ2-2; 15 nucleotides match TRBD2. V lost 0 bases and J lost 7; bases outside the gene matches: 6. This CDR3 spans 17 amino acids. Germline-derived CDR1 and CDR2 are GTSNPN and SVGIG (reference sequence). CDR3 sequence reads: CAWSVFGTSGRIGELFF. The CDR3 DNA follows: TGTGCCTGGAGTGTATTTGGGACTAGCGGGAGGATCGGGGAGCTGTTTTTT.

The chain uses TRBV15 and TRBJ2-5; D remains unclear. The germline gives CDR1 LNHNV, CDR2 YYDKDF (reference sequence). The CDR3 contains 15 residues. Trimming stripped 2 bases from V and 2 bases from J, with 12 bases between. The CDR3 nucleotides are TGTGCCACCAGCAGACCGCCCGCACATCAAGAGACCCAGTACTTC. Amino acids: CATSRPPAHQETQYF. The variable domain in full, completed from reference TRBV15 and TRBJ2-5, reads DAMVIQNPRYQVTQFGKPVTLSCSQTLNHNVMYWYQQKSSQAPKLLFHYYDKDFNNEADTPDNFQSRRPNTSFCFLDIRSPGLGDTAMYLCATSRPPAHQETQYFGPGTRLLVL.

This clone was seen a few times. The chain links TRBV15 to TRBJ2-7, with TRBD1 matching over 10 bases. With 3 bases clipped from V and 5 bases from J, the junction kept 1 base outside the gene matches. From germline, CDR1 is LNHNV and CDR2 YYDKDF (reference sequence). The CDR3 has 13 residues. CDR3 DNA sequence: TGTGCCACCAGCAGGGACAGGGGGGACGAGCAGTACTTC. Protein sequence: CATSRDRGDEQYF.

This clone was counted a few times. The chain joins TRBV7-3 to TRBJ1-1; D is uncertain. Germline CDR1 reads SGHTA; CDR2 reads FQGTGA. The CDR3 length is 14 residues. The V and J ends lost 1 base and 1 base respectively, with 7 bases between them. The CDR3 region has the DNA TGTGCCAGCAGCTTAATGGGCACGAACACTGAAGCTTTCTTT. Protein sequence: CASSLMGTNTEAFF.